This record covers a single TCR beta chain. The antigen remains unidentified. The PCR had 60 Vbeta and 13 Jbeta primers. Some clones are missing from TCRdb's copy, which holds only in-frame ones; the method was immunoSEQ multiplex PCR. The sample carries more than 150,000 clones, roughly 84% recorded once. Trimming removed 4 bases from V and 5 bases from J, with 14 bases in between. CDR1 SGHVS and CDR2 FQNEAQ come from the germline V gene. CDR3 length equals 14 residues. The source of the sample is a study of cytomegalovirus exposure and HLA in healthy donors. Across the whole study: Earlier, some 180 million T cells were analyzed, and some 120 million unique TCR beta sequences were found among them.

Study-wide results and caveats: What TCR beta sequences reportedly achieved was accurate prediction of HLA-A and HLA-B alleles in most subjects. TRBV6-2, TRBV6-3 and other indistinguishable V segments were excluded.

The specimen was PBMCs. This clonotype was sampled from a boy between 10 and 17 years old in good health and CMV-seronegative. The chain links TRBV7-8 to TRBJ1-1; the D gene is possibly TRBD1 (5 bases). The CDR3 coding sequence is TGTGCCAGCAGCTCCCGGGACGGAGGGACTGAAGCTTTCTTT. Amino acid sequence: CASSSRDGGTEAFF.